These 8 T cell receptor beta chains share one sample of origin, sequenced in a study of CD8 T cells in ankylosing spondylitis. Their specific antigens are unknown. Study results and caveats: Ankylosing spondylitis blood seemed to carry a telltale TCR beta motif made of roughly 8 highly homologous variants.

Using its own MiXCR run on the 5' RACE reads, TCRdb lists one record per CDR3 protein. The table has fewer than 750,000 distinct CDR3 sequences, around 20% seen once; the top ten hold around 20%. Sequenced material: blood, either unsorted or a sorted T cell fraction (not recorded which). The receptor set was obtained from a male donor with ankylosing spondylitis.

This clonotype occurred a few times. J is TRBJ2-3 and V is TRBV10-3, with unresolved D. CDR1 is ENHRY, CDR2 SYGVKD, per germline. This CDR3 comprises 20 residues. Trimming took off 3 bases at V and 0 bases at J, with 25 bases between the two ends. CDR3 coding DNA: TGTGCCATCAGTGATCTAACGCGTGGAAACCCAAGAGCTAGCACAGATACGCAGTATTTT. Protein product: CAISDLTRGNPRASTDTQYF.

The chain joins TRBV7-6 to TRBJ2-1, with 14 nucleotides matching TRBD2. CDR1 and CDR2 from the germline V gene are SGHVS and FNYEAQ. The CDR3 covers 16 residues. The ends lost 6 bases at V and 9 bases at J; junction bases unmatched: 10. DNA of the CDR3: TGTGCCAGCAGTTCCCTTGACGGGACTAGCGGGAGTGAGCAGTTCTTC. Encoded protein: CASSSLDGTSGSEQFF.

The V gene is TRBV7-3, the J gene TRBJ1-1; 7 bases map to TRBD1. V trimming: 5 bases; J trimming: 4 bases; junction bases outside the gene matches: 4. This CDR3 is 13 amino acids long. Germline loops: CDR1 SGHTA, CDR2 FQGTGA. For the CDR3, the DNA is TGTGCCAGCAGCCAGACAGGGAGCACTGAAGCTTTCTTT. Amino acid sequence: CASSQTGSTEAFF.

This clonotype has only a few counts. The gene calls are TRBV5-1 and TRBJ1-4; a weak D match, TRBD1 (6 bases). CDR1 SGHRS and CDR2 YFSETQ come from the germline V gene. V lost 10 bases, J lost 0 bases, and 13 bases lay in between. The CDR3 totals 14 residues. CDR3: CASRGTTTNEKLFF. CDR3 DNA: TGCGCCTCCAGGGGAACCACAACTAATGAAAAACTGTTTTTT.

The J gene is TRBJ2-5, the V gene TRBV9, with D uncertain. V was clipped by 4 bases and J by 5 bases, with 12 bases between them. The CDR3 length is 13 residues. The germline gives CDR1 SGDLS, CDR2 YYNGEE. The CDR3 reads CASSPLQGETQYF. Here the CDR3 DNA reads TGTGCCAGCAGCCCACTCCAAGGGGAGACCCAGTACTTC. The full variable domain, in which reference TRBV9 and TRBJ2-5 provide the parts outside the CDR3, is DSGVTQTPKHLITATGQRVTLRCSPRSGDLSVYWYQQSLDQGLQFLIQYYNGEERAKGNILERFSAQQFPDLHSELNLSSLELGDSALYFCASSPLQGETQYFGPGTRLLVL.

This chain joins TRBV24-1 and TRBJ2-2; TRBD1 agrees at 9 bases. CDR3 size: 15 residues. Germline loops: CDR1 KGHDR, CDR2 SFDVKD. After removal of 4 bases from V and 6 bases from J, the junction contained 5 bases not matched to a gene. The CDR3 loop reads CATSDRQGVAGELFF. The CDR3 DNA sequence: TGTGCCACCAGTGACCGACAGGGGGTTGCCGGGGAGCTGTTTTTT.

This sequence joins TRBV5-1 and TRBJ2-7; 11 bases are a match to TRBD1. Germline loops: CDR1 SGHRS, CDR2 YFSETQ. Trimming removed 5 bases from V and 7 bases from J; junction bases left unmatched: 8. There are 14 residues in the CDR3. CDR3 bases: TGCGCCAGCAGGGCCGGGACAGGGGGAGAAGAGCAGTACTTC. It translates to CASRAGTGGEEQYF.

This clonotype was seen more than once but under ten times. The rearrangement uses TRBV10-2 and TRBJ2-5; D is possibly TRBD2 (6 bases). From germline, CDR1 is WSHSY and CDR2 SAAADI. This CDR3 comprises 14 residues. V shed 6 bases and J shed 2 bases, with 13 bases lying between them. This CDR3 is CASSGTSRQETQYF. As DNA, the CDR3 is TGCGCCAGCAGCGGAACTAGCAGACAAGAGACCCAGTACTTC.